This T cell receptor beta chain came from a study of T cell repertoires in cytomegalovirus infection (dated by TCRdb to about 2019). For context, the study as a whole: Recently identified HLA-C-restricted CMV epitopes, whose presentation resists viral immunomodulation, were targeted by peptide stimulations together with well-studied HLA-B-restricted epitopes. Because public TCR beta signatures pointed to carriage of CMV infection together with the matching HLA type, the HLA type of each donor mattered for the analysis. General findings and caveats noted by the study authors: In both this cohort and an independent roughly 330-donor cohort, the cumulative frequency of public TCR beta family members distinguished carriers of CMV infection plus the relevant HLA type. The ex vivo response was dominated by HLA-C-restricted CMV-specific TCR beta clonotypes, and the single most frequent clonotype in two of eight donors was supplied by these HLA-C-restricted clonotypes.

Sequencing instrument: Illumina HiSeq 1500. TCRdb trimmed public reads at Q25 via fastp, called clones via MiXCR and kept in-frame beta chains. Each entry is one CDR3 protein sequence, shown with its most common DNA and genes. The sample table records about 920,000 distinct CDR3 sequences; less than 35% of these occur just once. Clones ranked in the top ten supply around 15% of the sample. The meaning of the sample's treatment or condition label: in vitro stimulation with specific CMV peptide epitopes to enrich CMV-specific T cells. In the case of this clonotype: Its antigen is still unknown. Within one base of it there is no much larger clone, and no base qualities were kept.

The CDR3, cysteine through phenylalanine, is 15 amino acids long. The kept DNA is CDR3 alone, 45 bases in frame from the first base. Trimming removed 7 bases from V and 3 bases from J, leaving 18 bases between the germline ends. CDR1 and CDR2 (SNHLY, FYNNEI) derive from the germline V gene. The sequencing used cultured CD8+ T cells from PBMCs, collected from culture after CMV antigen stimulation. The sequence derives from a human donor in good health (CMV status not recorded). Some clones in this sample may be carry-over from other donors' samples. The chain joins TRBV2 to TRBJ1-2, with a tentative D gene TRBD1 over 5 matching bases. DNA sequence: TGTGCCAGCACCGAACAGACAGTTTTAGACTATGGCTACACCTTC. Translated, this gives CASTEQTVLDYGYTF.